This T cell receptor (beta chain) was recorded in a study of T cells in Graves' hyperthyroidism and ophthalmopathy. RNA transcripts yielded amplified TCR beta CDR3 regions. HTBI primers were used for first-round RT-PCR of the TCR CDR3. TCRdb ran MiXCR on the multiplex PCR reads and lists one entry per CDR3 protein. The sample holds 640,000 or so distinct CDR3 sequences; 11% to 15% are singletons and the top ten take roughly 7.7%. This CDR3 is 16 amino acids long. J lost 8 bases, V lost 7 bases, and 12 bases had no gene match. Germline values: CDR1 MNHNS, CDR2 SASEGT. This clonotype was observed many times. Its antigen remains unidentified. PBMCs came from 10 ml fresh peripheral blood. Study-wide results and caveats: Progression to ophthalmopathy was predicted a median of roughly seven months early. Blood also contained most expanded thyroid clonotypes above 0.001. Through a model of 13 V-J features, ophthalmopathy was separated from stable hyperthyroidism.

The source material was blood. The TCR originated in a woman between 18 and 30 years old with Graves' ophthalmopathy. The chain couples TRBV6-1 to TRBJ1-6; 9 bases align to TRBD1. CDR3 protein: CASTRTRTGADSPLHF. The CDR3 DNA reads TGTGCCAGCACCCGAACTAGGACAGGGGCCGATTCACCCCTCCACTTT.